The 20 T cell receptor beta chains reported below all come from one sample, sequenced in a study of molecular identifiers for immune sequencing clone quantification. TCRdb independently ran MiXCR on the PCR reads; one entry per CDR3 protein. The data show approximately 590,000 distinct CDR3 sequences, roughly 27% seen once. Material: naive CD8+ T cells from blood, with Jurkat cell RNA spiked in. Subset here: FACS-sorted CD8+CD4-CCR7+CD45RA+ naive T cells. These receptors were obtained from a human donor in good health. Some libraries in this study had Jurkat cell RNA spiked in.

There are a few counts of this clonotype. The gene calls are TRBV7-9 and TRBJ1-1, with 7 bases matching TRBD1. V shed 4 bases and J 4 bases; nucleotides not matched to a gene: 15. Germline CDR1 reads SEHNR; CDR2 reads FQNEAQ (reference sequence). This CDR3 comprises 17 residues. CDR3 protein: CASSSSPGQDPFTEAFF. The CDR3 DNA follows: TGTGCCAGCAGCTCCTCCCCCGGACAGGACCCTTTCACTGAAGCTTTCTTT.

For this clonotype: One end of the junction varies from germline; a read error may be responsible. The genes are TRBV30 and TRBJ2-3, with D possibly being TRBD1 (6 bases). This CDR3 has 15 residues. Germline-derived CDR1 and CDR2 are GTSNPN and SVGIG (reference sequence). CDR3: CAWSSQGLNTDTQNF. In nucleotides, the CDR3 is TGTGCCTGGAGTTCACAGGGCCTTAACACGGATACGCAGAATTTT.

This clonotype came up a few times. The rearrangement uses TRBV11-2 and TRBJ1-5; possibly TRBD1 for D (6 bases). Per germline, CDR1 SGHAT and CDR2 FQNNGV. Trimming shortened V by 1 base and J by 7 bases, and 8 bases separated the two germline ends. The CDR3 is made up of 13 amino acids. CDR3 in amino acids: CASSLADSQPQHF. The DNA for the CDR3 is TGTGCCAGCAGCTTAGCGGACAGCCAGCCCCAGCATTTT.

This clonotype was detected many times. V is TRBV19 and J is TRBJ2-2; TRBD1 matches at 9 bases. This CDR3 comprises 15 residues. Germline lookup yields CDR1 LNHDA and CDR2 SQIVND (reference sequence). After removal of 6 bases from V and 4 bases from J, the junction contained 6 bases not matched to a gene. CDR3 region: CASSPDRGPTGELFF. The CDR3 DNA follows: TGTGCCAGTAGCCCGGACAGGGGACCCACCGGGGAGCTGTTTTTT. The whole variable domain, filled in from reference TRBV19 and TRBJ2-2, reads DGGITQSPKYLFRKEGQNVTLSCEQNLNHDAMYWYRQDPGQGLRLIYYSQIVNDFQKGDIAEGYSVSREKKESFPLTVTSAQKNPTAFYLCASSPDRGPTGELFFGEGSRLTVL.

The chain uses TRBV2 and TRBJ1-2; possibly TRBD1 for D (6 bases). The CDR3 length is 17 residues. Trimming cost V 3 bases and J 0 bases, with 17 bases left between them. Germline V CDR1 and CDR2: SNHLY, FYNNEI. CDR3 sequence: CASSDGRTEAANYGYTF. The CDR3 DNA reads TGTGCCAGCAGTGACGGGCGGACAGAGGCGGCTAACTATGGCTACACCTTC.

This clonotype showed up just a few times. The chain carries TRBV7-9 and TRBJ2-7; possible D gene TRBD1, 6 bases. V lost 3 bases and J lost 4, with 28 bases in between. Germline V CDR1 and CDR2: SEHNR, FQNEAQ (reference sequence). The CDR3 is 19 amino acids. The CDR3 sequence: CASSFNSETGRQDPYEQYF. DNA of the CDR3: TGTGCCAGCAGCTTCAATTCTGAGACAGGCCGACAGGATCCTTACGAGCAGTACTTC.

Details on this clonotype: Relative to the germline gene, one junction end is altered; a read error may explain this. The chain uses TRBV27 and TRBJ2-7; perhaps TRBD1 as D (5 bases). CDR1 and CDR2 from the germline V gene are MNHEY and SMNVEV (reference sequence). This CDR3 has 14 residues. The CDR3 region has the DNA TGTGCCAGCAGTCTACAGGACCTCTCCGACGAGCAGTACTTC. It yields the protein CASSLQDLSDEQYF.

The CDR3 protein is CASSLIGTTDYGYTF. CDR3 nucleotide sequence: TGTGCCAGCAGTTTAATAGGAACAACTGACTATGGCTACACCTTC. This chain links TRBV27 with TRBJ1-2, with D unclear. Germline V gene lookup returns CDR1 MNHEY and CDR2 SMNVEV (reference sequence). Deletions cut 2 bases from V and 3 bases from J, with 13 bases between. The CDR3 has 15 residues.

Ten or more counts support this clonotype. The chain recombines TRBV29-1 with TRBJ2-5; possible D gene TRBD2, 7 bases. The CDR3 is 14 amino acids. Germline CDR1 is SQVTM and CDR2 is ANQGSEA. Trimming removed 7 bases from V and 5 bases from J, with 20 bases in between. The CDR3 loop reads CSGTGREIGETQYF. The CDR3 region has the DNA TGCAGCGGAACAGGGAGGGAAATTGGGGAGACCCAGTACTTC.

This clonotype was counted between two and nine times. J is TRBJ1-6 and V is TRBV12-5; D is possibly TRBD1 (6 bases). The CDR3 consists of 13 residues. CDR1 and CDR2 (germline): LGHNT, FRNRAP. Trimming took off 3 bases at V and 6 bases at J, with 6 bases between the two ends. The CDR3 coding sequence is TGTGCTAGTGGTTTACAGGGTAATTCACCCCTCCACTTT. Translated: CASGLQGNSPLHF.

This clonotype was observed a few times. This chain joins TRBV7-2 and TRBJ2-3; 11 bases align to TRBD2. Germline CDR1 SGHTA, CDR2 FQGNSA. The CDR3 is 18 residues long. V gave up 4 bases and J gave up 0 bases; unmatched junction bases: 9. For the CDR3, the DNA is TGTGCCAGCAGCTCCCCGGGACTAGCGGACACTAGCACAGATACGCAGTATTTT. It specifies CASSSPGLADTSTDTQYF.

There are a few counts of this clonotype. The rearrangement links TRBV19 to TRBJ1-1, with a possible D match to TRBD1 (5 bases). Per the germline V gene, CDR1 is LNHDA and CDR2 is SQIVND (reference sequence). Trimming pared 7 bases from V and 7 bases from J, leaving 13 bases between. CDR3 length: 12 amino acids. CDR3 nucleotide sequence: TGTGCCAGTAAAGAGGGGTCGAGTGAAGCTTTCTTT. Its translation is CASKEGSSEAFF.

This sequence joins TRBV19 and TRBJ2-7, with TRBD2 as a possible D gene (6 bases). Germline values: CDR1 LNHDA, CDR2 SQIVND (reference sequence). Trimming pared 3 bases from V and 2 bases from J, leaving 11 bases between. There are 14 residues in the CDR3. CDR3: CASSMEGGTYEQYF. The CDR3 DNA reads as TGTGCCAGTAGTATGGAAGGCGGGACCTACGAGCAGTACTTC.

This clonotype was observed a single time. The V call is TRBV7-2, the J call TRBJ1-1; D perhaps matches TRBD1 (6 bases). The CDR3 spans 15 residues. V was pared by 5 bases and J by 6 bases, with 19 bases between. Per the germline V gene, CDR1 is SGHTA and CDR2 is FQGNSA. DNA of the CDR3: TGTGCCAGCAGCGGGGACATCACGACGGGCTCTGAAGCTTTCTTT. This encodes CASSGDITTGSEAFF.

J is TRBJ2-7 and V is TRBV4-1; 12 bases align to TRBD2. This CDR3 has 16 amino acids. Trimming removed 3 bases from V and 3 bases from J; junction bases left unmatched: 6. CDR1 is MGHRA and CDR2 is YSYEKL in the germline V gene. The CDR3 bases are TGCGCCAGCAGCCATGCTAGCGGGGGGGAATACTACGAGCAGTACTTC. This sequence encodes CASSHASGGEYYEQYF.

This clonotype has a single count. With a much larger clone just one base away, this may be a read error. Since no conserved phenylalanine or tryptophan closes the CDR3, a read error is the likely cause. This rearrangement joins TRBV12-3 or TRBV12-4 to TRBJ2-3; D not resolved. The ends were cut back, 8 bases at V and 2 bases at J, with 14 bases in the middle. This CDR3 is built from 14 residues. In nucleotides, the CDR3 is TGTGCCAGCTCGCGGACGGAAGACACAGATACGCAGTATTTG. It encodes CASSRTEDTDTQYL.

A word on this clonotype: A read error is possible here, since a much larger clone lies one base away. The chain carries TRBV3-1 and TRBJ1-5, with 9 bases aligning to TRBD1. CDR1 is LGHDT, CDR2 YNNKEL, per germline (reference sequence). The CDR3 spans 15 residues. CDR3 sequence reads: CAISLDRGYEQPQHF. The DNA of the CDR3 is TGTGCCATCAGCCTAGACAGGGGGTACGAACAGCCCCAGCATTTT.

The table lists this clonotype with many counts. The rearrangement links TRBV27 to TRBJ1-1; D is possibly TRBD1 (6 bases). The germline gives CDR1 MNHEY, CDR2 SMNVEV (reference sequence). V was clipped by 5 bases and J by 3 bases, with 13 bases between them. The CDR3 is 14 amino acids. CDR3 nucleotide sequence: TGTGCCAGCAGTCAATATACAGGGTACACTGAAGCTTTCTTT. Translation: CASSQYTGYTEAFF.

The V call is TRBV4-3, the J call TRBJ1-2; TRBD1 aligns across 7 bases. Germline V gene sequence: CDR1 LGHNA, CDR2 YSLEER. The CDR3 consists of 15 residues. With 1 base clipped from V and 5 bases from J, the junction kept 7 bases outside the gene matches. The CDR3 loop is CASSQGQTGRYGYTF. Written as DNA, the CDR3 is TGCGCCAGCAGCCAAGGTCAGACAGGGCGGTATGGCTACACCTTC.

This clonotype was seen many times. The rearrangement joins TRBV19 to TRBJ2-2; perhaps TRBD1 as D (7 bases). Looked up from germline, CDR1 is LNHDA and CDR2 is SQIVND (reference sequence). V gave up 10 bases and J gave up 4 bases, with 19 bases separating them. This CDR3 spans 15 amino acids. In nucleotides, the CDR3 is TGTGCCACCCGGACCTGGCAGGGGGGCACCGGGGAGCTGTTTTTT. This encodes CATRTWQGGTGELFF.